The 22 T cell receptor beta chains below were found in one sample sequenced in a study of CXCR3-negative and CXCR3-positive naive CD8 T cells. The method, 5' RACE with UMI labels, was used to prepare the TRB cDNA libraries. TCRdb derives one entry per CDR3 protein from the 5' RACE reads, leaving out DNA. This table holds approximately 70,000 distinct CDR3 sequences. Sequences were obtained from naive CXCR3- CD8+ T cells from blood. As to subset: CD45RO-CCR7+CD27+CD95- naive CD8+ T cells lacking CXCR3 (TNR3-). Receptor source: a human donor in good health. Some clones in this sample may be carry-over from other donors' samples.

CDR3: CASSKITSGRGYEQYF. The chain links TRBV7-9 to TRBJ2-7; TCRdb gives TRBD2 as the D gene, but with no DNA this cannot be confirmed. The CDR3 consists of 16 residues. Germline V gene lookup returns CDR1 SEHNR and CDR2 FQNEAQ (reference sequence).

The chain combines TRBV3-1 with TRBJ2-7; TCRdb's assignment of TRBD1 cannot be checked, as there is no DNA. CDR3 length equals 15 residues. Per germline, CDR1 LGHDT and CDR2 YNNKEL (reference sequence). CDR3 in amino acids: CASSLPGGAFYEQYF.

The rearrangement uses TRBV5-4 and TRBJ2-3. Per the germline V gene, CDR1 is SGHNT and CDR2 is YYREEE (reference sequence). This CDR3 is built from 14 residues. CDR3 region: CASTTRGYTDTQYF.

This chain connects TRBV6-6 to TRBJ1-5; the D gene TCRdb calls, TRBD1, cannot be checked with no DNA. The CDR3 runs to 14 residues. CDR1 MNHNY and CDR2 SVGAGI come from the germline V gene (reference sequence). The CDR3 is CASSSEGARQPQHF.

This chain connects TRBV19 to TRBJ1-1. This CDR3 is 15 amino acids long. Germline V gives CDR1 LNHDA, CDR2 SQIVND (reference sequence). The CDR3 sequence: CASSIGRSGGTEAFF.

The chain carries TRBV3-1 and TRBJ2-7; TCRdb selects TRBD2, and the lack of DNA leaves this call unchecked. The CDR3 totals 18 residues. Germline V gene lookup returns CDR1 LGHDT and CDR2 YNNKEL (reference sequence). The CDR3 sequence is CASSPTGGGSTSSYEQYF.

J is TRBJ2-7 and V is TRBV6-2 or TRBV6-3; TCRdb's assignment of TRBD2 cannot be checked, as there is no DNA. This CDR3 is built from 16 residues. Per germline, CDR1 MNHEY and CDR2 SVGEGT. CDR3 loop: CASSLLGLARSYEQYF.

This chain links TRBV29-1 with TRBJ2-2. The germline gives CDR1 SQVTM, CDR2 ANQGSEA. The CDR3 consists of 11 residues. The CDR3 region is CSVGEYGELFF.

The chain is built from TRBV4-3 and TRBJ2-1; TCRdb's D call of TRBD1 is untestable without DNA. This CDR3 comprises 17 residues. Per germline, CDR1 LGHNA and CDR2 YSLEER. The CDR3 sequence: CASSTRTGESSYNEQFF.

This CDR3 reads CARVSPQPQHF. The rearrangement joins TRBV7-9 to TRBJ1-5; there is no DNA to check the TCRdb D call of TRBD1. This CDR3 has 11 residues. Germline V gives CDR1 SEHNR, CDR2 FQNEAQ (reference sequence).

The V call is TRBV20-1, the J call TRBJ2-7; TCRdb proposes TRBD1, but this gene call is untestable without DNA. The V gene's germline CDR1 is DFQATT and CDR2 SNEGSKA (reference sequence). CDR3 length: 14 amino acids. The CDR3 spells CSARGRQGRYEQYF.

The chain links TRBV29-1 to TRBJ2-2. The CDR3 is 12 amino acids. Germline V gene data show CDR1 as SQVTM and CDR2 as ANQGSEA. The CDR3 loop reads CSVLGYTGELFF.

V usage is TRBV29-1 and J usage is TRBJ2-7. The germline V gene encodes CDR1 SQVTM and CDR2 ANQGSEA. There are 13 residues in the CDR3. This CDR3 reads CSVEGGTPSEQYF.

The rearrangement uses TRBV20-1 and TRBJ1-2; TCRdb lists TRBD1, though no DNA is available to test this call. This CDR3 is 13 amino acids long. Germline V gives CDR1 DFQATT, CDR2 SNEGSKA (reference sequence). CDR3 in amino acids: CSAIRTGDYGYTF.

V and J are TRBV12-3 or TRBV12-4 and TRBJ2-3; there is no DNA to check the TCRdb D call of TRBD2. The CDR3 spans 18 residues. The CDR3 is CASSRGGSGRARTDTQYF.

The V call is TRBV29-1, the J call TRBJ2-3; the TCRdb call, TRBD2, lacks DNA for checking. This CDR3 region has 16 residues. CDR1 is SQVTM and CDR2 is ANQGSEA in the germline V gene. The CDR3 here is CSVDLAGTWVTDTQYF.

The chain is built from TRBV7-9 and TRBJ2-7; checking the TCRdb D call of TRBD2 is not possible without DNA. Germline-derived CDR1 and CDR2 are SEHNR and FQNEAQ (reference sequence). The CDR3 runs to 16 residues. CDR3 in amino acids: CASSSTNSLARYEQYF.

The V and J genes are TRBV7-9 and TRBJ1-1; TCRdb calls TRBD1, which cannot be checked without DNA. The CDR3 loop spans 12 amino acids. The germline gives CDR1 SEHNR, CDR2 FQNEAQ (reference sequence). CDR3 sequence reads: CASSFPGQGAFF.

The chain recombines TRBV29-1 with TRBJ2-2. Germline V gene data show CDR1 as SQVTM and CDR2 as ANQGSEA. The CDR3 extends over 14 amino acids. CDR3 region: CSVDGLTHTGELFF.

The chain combines TRBV14 with TRBJ2-1. Germline V gene lookup returns CDR1 SGHDN and CDR2 FVKESK. The CDR3 totals 13 residues. The CDR3 region is CASSQDPYNEQFF.

V is TRBV6-1 and J is TRBJ2-7; TCRdb's D call of TRBD1 is untestable without DNA. There are 12 residues in the CDR3. Per germline, CDR1 MNHNS and CDR2 SASEGT. The CDR3 loop reads CASSGTGDEQYF.

The CDR3 region is CASSFGTGVLESNEQFF. The V gene is TRBV27, the J gene TRBJ2-1; no DNA is available, so the TRBD1 call from TCRdb remains unchecked. This CDR3 spans 17 amino acids. Germline values: CDR1 MNHEY, CDR2 SMNVEV (reference sequence).